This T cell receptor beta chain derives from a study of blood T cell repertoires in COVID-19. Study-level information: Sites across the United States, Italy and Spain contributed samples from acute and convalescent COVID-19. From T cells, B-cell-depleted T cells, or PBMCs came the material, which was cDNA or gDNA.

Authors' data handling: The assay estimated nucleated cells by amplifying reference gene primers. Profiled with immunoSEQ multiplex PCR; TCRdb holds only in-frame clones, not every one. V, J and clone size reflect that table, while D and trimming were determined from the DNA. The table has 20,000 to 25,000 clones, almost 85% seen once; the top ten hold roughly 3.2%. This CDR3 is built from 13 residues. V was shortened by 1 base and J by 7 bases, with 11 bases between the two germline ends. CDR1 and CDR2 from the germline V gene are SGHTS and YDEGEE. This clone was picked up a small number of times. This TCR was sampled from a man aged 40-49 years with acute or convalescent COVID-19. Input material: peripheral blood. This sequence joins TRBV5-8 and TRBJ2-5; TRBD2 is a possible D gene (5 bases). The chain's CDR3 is CASSLTVRGTQYF. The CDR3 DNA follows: TGTGCCAGCAGCTTGACGGTCCGGGGGACCCAGTACTTC.